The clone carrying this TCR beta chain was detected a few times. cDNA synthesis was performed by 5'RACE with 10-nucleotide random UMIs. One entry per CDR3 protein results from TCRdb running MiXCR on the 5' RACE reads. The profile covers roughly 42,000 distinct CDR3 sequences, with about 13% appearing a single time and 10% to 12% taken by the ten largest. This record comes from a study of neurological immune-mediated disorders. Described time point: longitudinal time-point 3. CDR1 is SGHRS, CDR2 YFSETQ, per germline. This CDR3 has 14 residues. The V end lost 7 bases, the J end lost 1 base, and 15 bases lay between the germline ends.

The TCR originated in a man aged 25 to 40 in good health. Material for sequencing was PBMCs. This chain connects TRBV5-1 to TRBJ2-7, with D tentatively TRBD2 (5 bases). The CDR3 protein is CASATGVRSYEQYF. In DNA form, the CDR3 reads TGCGCCAGCGCAACCGGGGTCAGGTCCTACGAGCAGTACTTC.